This T cell receptor beta chain comes out of a study of blood T cell repertoires in COVID-19. This table comes from immunoSEQ multiplex PCR, and its TCRdb copy is limited to in-frame clones, with some not included. The data contain roughly 59,000 clones, approximately 80% of them singletons. From germline, CDR1 is SGHDN and CDR2 FVKESK. This CDR3 contains 16 residues. V dropped 7 bases and J dropped 1 base, with 19 bases sitting between them. V and J are TRBV14 and TRBJ1-1; no clear D. This sequence was found in a woman aged 45-65 years with active or convalescent COVID-19. The sample consisted of peripheral blood. The CDR3: CASKPYGGRGNTEAFF. The CDR3 coding sequence is TGTGCCAGCAAACCCTATGGAGGGCGGGGGAACACTGAAGCTTTCTTT.